This T cell receptor beta chain originates from a study of Ad26.COV2.S vaccination and SARS-CoV-2 variants (TCRdb year 2021). Notes on the research overall: Donors in the vaccine arm were drawn from COV1001, a phase I-IIa trial of Ad26.COV2.S in healthy adults that was multicentre, randomized, double-blind and placebo-controlled. Dosing of Ad26.COV2.S was intramuscular, at either 5x10^10 or 1x10^11 viral particles, delivered as one shot or as two shots spaced 56 days apart. TCRbeta repertoire sequencing served as the tool for gauging how specific and how broad the SARS-CoV-2-reactive T cell receptors were following Ad26.COV2.S vaccination. The TCR-sequenced set comprised around 30 samples: around 20 Ad26.COV2.S vaccine recipients, 5 placebo recipients and 8 SARS-CoV-2 convalescent individuals. Participants in the trial were split at random into five groups of five each, receiving low-dose or high-dose Ad26.COV2.S once or twice, or else placebo on both occasions. Throughout the experiments and outcome assessment, investigators stayed blinded to trial group allocation.

What the study reported, not specific to this receptor: Vaccine and placebo recipients had comparable non-spike TCR breadth, which fits with the vaccine containing only spike. The authors noted that total T cell responses may have been underestimated by the TCR breadth and depth analyses. The study lacked the statistical power to compare responses across vaccine doses or regimens. After vaccination, spike-specific CD8+ and CD4+ T cell responses were reported to show substantial breadth. Compared with placebo recipients, Ad26.COV2.S recipients showed higher spike-specific TCR breadth (P = 0.0014).

The V end gives up 8 bases and the J end 1 base, leaving 7 bases in the junction not matched to a gene. The CDR3, from cysteine to phenylalanine, totals 15 residues. The only DNA kept is the CDR3, 45 bases in frame from the first base. The germline V gene provides CDR1 MDHEN and CDR2 SYDVKM. To note about this clone: Its antigen is still unknown. No clone much larger than this one lies a single base away; base qualities are absent.

TCRbeta CDR3 regions were sequenced with the immunoSEQ Assay. After extraction, genomic DNA underwent amplification by bias-controlled multiplex PCR, followed by high-throughput sequencing. Per the original workflow: To quantify the absolute abundance of every unique TCRbeta CDR3 region, sequences were collapsed and filtered. T cell fraction was estimated by normalizing TCRbeta template counts to usable DNA, which was measured by amplifying reference genes present in all nucleated cells. Repertoire TCRs were annotated as SARS-CoV-2-specific when V gene, CDR3 amino acid sequence and J gene were exactly matched to a known reactive TCR set. MIRA supplied the reference SARS-CoV-2 TCR set, which was filtered for enrichment in COVID-19-positive ImmuneCODE repertoires so that public or cross-reactive TCRs were removed. Based on the MIRA antigens, annotated TCRs were further analysed at the level of specific ORF or position within ORF. Depth was the summed frequency of annotated unique rearrangements, while breadth was defined as annotated unique rearrangements over total unique productive rearrangements. Group comparisons of TCR breadth used two-sided Wilcoxon rank-sum tests. In TCRdb, the immuneACCESS table is reduced to in-frame sequences with V and J assigned. These tables do not hold every clone; where another copy was compared, an unresolved V gene accounts for under half, and the others remain unexplained. The DNA gave D and trimming, while V, J and clone size come from that table. Counted in this sample were 350,000 to 500,000 clones; about 88% of them appeared once. The top ten clones comprise 2.5% of the sample.

The intended sense of this specimen's treatment or condition label: about 20 received Ad26.COV2.S at low or high dose, single or two shots; 5 received placebo; per-sample allocation not given. Repertoires of vaccine and placebo recipients were sequenced from samples collected on day 63 after the first injection. Cohort 1b enrolled around 23 adults aged 18-55 years at a single site in Boston, USA, between 29 July and 7 August 2020. Ad26.COV2.S was a replication-incompetent adenovirus type 26 vector expressing a prefusion-stabilized SARS-CoV-2 spike protein from the original Wuhan strain. The source of this sequence is a person between 18 and 59 years old who received the Ad26.COV2.S COVID-19 vaccine or a placebo. The chain joins TRBV28 to TRBJ2-2; 7 bases in the junction line up with TRBD1. The material was peripheral blood, obtained in a trial of Ad26.COV2.S vaccine versus placebo. The nucleotide sequence reads as follows: TGTGCCAGCCACAAGAGGACAGGGAACACCGGGGAGCTGTTTTTT. Its amino acids are CASHKRTGNTGELFF. The full variable domain, completed from the reference TRBV28 and TRBJ2-2 proteins outside the CDR3, reads DVKVTQSSRYLVKRTGEKVFLECVQDMDHENMFWYRQDPGLGLRLIYFSYDVKMKEKGDIPEGYSVSREKKERFSLILESASTNQTSMYLCASHKRTGNTGELFFGEGSRLTVL.